Listed here is a single T cell receptor (beta chain). No antigen is known for it. The record has no base qualities; no much larger clone is one base away. The CDR3 runs 17 amino acids, cysteine and phenylalanine included. The retained sequence is limited to the CDR3, 51 bases, with the frame set at the first base. The germline V end is reduced by 5 bases and the J end by 1 base; junction bases left unmatched: 11. CDR1 and CDR2 are drawn from the germline V gene (reference sequence): GTSNPN, SVGIG. Library prep was done by the immunoSEQ multiplex PCR assay. For the multiplex PCR, a mixture combining 60 forward primers for TCR Vbeta segments and 13 reverse primers for TCR Jbeta segments was used. The CDR3 region of rearranged TCR beta genes was amplified from genomic DNA by a multiplex PCR assay. The amplified TCR beta libraries were sequenced on the Illumina HiSeq System as 87-base-pair reads. On the authors' methods: A later analysis counted some 74 million unique TCR beta chains across the 550 to 750 repertoires, and 10 million to 12 million of these chains were shared by at least two donors. To remove PCR and sequencing errors, raw reads were error-corrected and collapsed into unique sequences using a nearest-neighbor algorithm that merged closely related sequences. CDR3 sequences were aligned to IMGT reference sequences to assign V, D and J gene segments. Each retained sequence needed at least a six-nucleotide match to both a V gene segment and a J gene segment. A rearrangement counted as productive if the CDR3 had no stop codons and remained in frame with V and J, and every other rearrangement counted as non-productive. CDR3 was defined according to IMGT convention as the region running from the second conserved V-encoded cysteine to the conserved J-encoded phenylalanine. Sequences without an unambiguous match to a single V gene segment were excluded from the earlier analysis of about 600 of the donors. In an earlier analysis of approximately 560 of the donors, a V segment was called functional when productive rearrangements were above 56.7%, and segregating when the standard deviation between donors exceeded 5%. A statistical classification framework was developed to diagnose cytomegalovirus status using the catalog of TCR beta chain sequences. A later analysis assigned V and J genes by comparing TCR nucleotide sequences with IMGT/GENE-DB human TR gene sequences. A later analysis assigned CDR3 sequences and most-parsimonious VDJ recombination scenarios with the TCRdist pipeline. In a later analysis, each TCR beta chain was defined by its CDR3 amino acid sequence together with its V-gene family, and reads without a unique V-gene family were excluded. As a way to deal with suspected cross-contamination and a sequencing artifact, a later analysis dropped approximately 570 nucleotide sequences that were highly shared and had low generation probability. A later analysis calculated a clonal expansion index for each public chain from normalized within-repertoire ranks of inferred template counts. A later analysis computed generation probabilities with a VDJ recombination model fitted to out-of-frame rearrangements, and checked the results against IGoR. In a later analysis, hypergeometric tests were used to score TCR-TCR, TCR-HLA and TCR-CMV co-occurrence, with a repertoire-size bias correction applied to TCR pairs. A later analysis estimated false discovery rates by permuting HLA or CMV assignments 20 times. In a later analysis, co-occurring TCRs were grouped with DBSCAN, and TCRdist sequence similarity was added when clustering was performed within HLA-allele-positive subsets. For co-occurrence clustering, repertoires with fewer than 30,000 or more than 120,000 public chains were excluded, along with about five repertoires with anomalous nucleotide sharing. Not all clones reach the TCRdb copy of this immuneACCESS table, which keeps in-frame sequences only. Checked studies attribute under half of the gap to unresolved V genes and leave the rest unexplained. V, J and clone size were drawn from that table, and D and trimming were deduced from the DNA. This sample has 65,000 to 70,000 clones in its table, and around 78% of those were observed once. The biggest ten clones account for approximately 5.8% of the sample.

These data are taken from a study of cytomegalovirus exposure and HLA in healthy donors (dated by TCRdb to 2016 to 2017). A note on the overall study: An earlier analysis of 550 to 700 of the donors reported approximately 270 Gb of sequence data and around 120 million unique TCR beta sequences from approximately 180 million T cells. In an earlier analysis of several hundred of the donors, high-throughput TCR beta sequencing was used to judge whether each TCR beta V gene segment behaved as functional or pseudogenic. Among 300 to 500 genotyped donors of the cohort, an average of approximately 220,000 unique TCR beta nucleotide sequences was sequenced per donor, of which about 18% were non-productive. In the later analysis, no new phenotypic data were used to find candidate immune exposures; instead, reliance was placed on TCR beta sequences and their occurrence across donors. Every discovery cohort repertoire had been produced on one sequencing platform. Class I and class II HLA loci were covered by the typing at four-digit resolution. Donor age, sex, ethnicity and CMV serostatus were compiled alongside the repertoire data. A later genetic analysis used genome-wide SNP genotypes for 398 of the 666 donors, treating that subset as a discovery cohort. The study combined high-throughput TCR immunosequencing, statistical association of individual TCRs with disease status, and machine learning to predict cytomegalovirus infection status. The study profiled the T cell repertoires of about 640 subjects by immunosequencing and related them to cytomegalovirus serostatus. The aim of the study was to test whether cataloging public T cell receptors could identify signatures of past pathogen exposure. An early release that covered about 600 HLA-typed donors contained approximately 320 gigabases of sequencing data and around 80 million unique TCR sequences. In addition to the first cohort of several hundred subjects, a separate validation cohort of around 110 different subjects was used. Roughly 5 DR-DQ haplotypes were handled as single units for association and clustering because linkage in the cohort was strong. The genetic ancestry cluster associated with self-reported Caucasian donors included roughly 84% of the roughly 410 genotyped donors. In a later analysis, previously published TCR beta repertoires from 550 to 700 donors were re-analyzed and high-resolution HLA genotyping was added so that TCR occurrence patterns could be studied. The number of typed donors differed by locus: roughly 629-640 for A, B, C, DRB1 and DQB1; 500 to 550 for DQA1; approximately 610 for DPA1; and some 430 for DPB1. Beyond this particular receptor, the publication reports: The study gave a list of 150 to 200 TCR beta chains associated with cytomegalovirus. Strong co-occurrence of HLA alleles, especially DR and DQ, made assigning TCR associations to individual alleles difficult. Because HLA typing was missing for some donors at each locus, association tests included only the typed subset. A few of the identified cytomegalovirus-associated TCR beta chains were confirmed in vitro to be specific for cytomegalovirus antigens. Most TCR sequences were observed very rarely across donors, whereas some public TCRs were present in many individuals. A further reported finding was that TCR beta sequences accurately predicted the HLA-A and HLA-B alleles for most subjects in the first cohort. A cluster of highly shared sequence variants was judged likely to be a technical artifact of the sequencing pipeline. The 87-base-pair reads could not distinguish some IMGT-functional V segments, including TRBV6-2 and TRBV6-3, so those segments were excluded. Roughly uniform sequencing depth across donors was assumed in presence/absence analyses, although this assumption may not hold. An earlier analysis of approximately 540 of the donors showed that most TCR beta V segments appeared in productive rearrangements either about 90% or about 30% of the time, which broadly matched IMGT annotations. Only TCR beta chains were sequenced in this cohort, and the absence of alpha or paired-chain data limited detectable features. Specific HLA alleles were associated with 18,000 or so TCR beta sequences at a false discovery rate of 0.05 in a later analysis. Most CMV-associated TCR beta chains appeared to be HLA-restricted in a later analysis, and the HLA associations seemed to be driven largely by CMV exposure. Several of the top co-occurrence clusters appeared to be linked to parvovirus B19, influenza, CMV and Epstein-Barr virus, according to a later analysis. The authors suggested that the approach could potentially be generalized to other disease states and immunological phenotypes. Compared with the roughly 720-donor mean, donors in an Asian-associated ancestry cluster had fewer N-insertions in productive TCRs, according to a later genetic analysis. CMV serostatus was the only immune exposure information available for the cohort. Correlated functional status among segregating V segments might be attributable to linkage disequilibrium, but an unknown experimental factor could not be ruled out. The classifier was reported to diagnose cytomegalovirus status with high specificity and sensitivity in both the original cohort and the validation cohort. According to a later analysis, TCR association rates differed among HLA loci, with DRB1 alleles showing the most associated TCRs and HLA-C alleles showing the fewest. Because counts were too low, roughly 16 rarely observed V segments, including chromosome 9 orphons, were excluded from the earlier analysis of about 500 of the donors. V-gene and J-gene trimming of TCR beta chains was associated with a missense DCLRE1C variant in a later genetic analysis, and the association was replicated in an independent cohort. Compared with equally common non-associated chains, HLA-associated TCR beta chains in a later analysis were more clonally expanded and had lower generation probabilities.

The cohort comprised 550 to 700 healthy bone marrow donors. At the time of sampling, every cohort member was nominally healthy, though immune exposures that went unrecorded were likely present. The donor was CMV seronegative and was included in the group of hundreds of seronegative cohort members. Every donor gave a peripheral blood sample, and the peripheral blood mononuclear cells from that sample were used for TCR beta sequencing. Genomic DNA was extracted from the blood cell samples with the Qiagen DNeasy Blood Extraction Kit. This chain joins TRBV30 to TRBJ1-3, with TRBD1 identical over 10 junction bases. The sequenced sample consisted of PBMCs. The receptor was isolated from a man aged 50-59 years in good health and CMV-seronegative. The sequenced DNA is TGTGCCTGGGCCGGGACAGGGGCCTCCGGGTCTGGAAACACCATATATTTT. This sequence encodes CAWAGTGASGSGNTIYF.